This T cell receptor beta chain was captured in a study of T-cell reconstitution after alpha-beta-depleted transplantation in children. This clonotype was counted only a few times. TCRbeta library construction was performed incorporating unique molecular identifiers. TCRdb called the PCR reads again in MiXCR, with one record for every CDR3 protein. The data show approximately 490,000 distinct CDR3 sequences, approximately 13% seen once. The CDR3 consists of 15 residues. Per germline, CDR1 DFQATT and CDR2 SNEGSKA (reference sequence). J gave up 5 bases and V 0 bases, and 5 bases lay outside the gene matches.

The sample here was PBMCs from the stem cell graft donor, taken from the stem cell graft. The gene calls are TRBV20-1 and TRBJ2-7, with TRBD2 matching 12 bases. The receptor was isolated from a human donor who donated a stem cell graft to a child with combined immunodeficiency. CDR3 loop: CSARDWTSGIDEQYF. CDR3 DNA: TGCAGTGCTAGAGATTGGACTAGCGGGATAGACGAGCAGTACTTC.